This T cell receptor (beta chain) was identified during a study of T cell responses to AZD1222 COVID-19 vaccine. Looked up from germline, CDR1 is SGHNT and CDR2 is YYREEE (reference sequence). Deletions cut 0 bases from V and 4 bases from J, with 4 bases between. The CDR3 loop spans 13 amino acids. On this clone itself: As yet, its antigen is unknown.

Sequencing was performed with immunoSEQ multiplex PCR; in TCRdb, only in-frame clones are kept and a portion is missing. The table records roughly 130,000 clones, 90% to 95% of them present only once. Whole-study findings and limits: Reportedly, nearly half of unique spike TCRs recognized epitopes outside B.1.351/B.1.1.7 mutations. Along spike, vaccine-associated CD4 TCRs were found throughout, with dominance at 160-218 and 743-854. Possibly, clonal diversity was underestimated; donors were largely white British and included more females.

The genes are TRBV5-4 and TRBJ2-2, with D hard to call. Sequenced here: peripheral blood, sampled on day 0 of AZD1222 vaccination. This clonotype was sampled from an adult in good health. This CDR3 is CASSLEITGELFF. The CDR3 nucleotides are TGTGCCAGCAGCTTGGAGATCACCGGGGAGCTGTTTTTT.